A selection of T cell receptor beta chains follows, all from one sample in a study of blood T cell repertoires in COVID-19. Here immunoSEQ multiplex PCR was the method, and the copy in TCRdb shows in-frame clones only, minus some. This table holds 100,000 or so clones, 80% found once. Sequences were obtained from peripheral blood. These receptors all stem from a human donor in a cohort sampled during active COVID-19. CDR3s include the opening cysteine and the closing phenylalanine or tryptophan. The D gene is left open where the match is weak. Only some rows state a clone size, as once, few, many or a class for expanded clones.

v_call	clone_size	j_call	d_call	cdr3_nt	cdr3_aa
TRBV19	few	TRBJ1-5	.	TGTGCCAGTAACAGTCTGGGAGGCGCGGGTCAGCCCCAGCATTTT	CASNSLGGAGQPQHF
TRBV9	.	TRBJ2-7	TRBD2	TGTGCCAGCTCGGCGGGAGGGCCCAGTGAGCAGTACTTC	CASSAGGPSEQYF
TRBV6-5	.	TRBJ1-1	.	TGTGCCAGCCTTGGGACAATCGGCACTGAAGCTTTCTTT	CASLGTIGTEAFF
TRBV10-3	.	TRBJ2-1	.	TGTGCCACGGAGCAGGGGAGCTCCTACAATGAGCAGTTCTTC	CATEQGSSYNEQFF
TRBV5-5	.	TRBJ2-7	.	TGTGCCAGCAGCTTGGAGGTGGCGGACTACGAGCAGTACTTC	CASSLEVADYEQYF
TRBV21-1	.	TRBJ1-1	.	TGTGCCAGCAGCAAACCAACTTGGGGAGCAGCGAACACTGAAGCTTTCTTT	CASSKPTWGAANTEAFF
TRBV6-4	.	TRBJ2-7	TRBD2	TGTGCCAGCAGTGTCAGTCGCGGGGGAGCCTACGAGCAGTACTTC	CASSVSRGGAYEQYF
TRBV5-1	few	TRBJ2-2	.	TGCGCCAGCAGCTTGCAGGGGAAGACCGGGGAGCTGTTTTTT	CASSLQGKTGELFF
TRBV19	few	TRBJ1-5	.	TGTGCCAGTAGTATCCGGGGGGCTCAGCCCCAGCATTTT	CASSIRGAQPQHF
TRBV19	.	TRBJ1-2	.	TGTGCCAGTAGTATAGACAGGGGCGATGGCTACACCTTC	CASSIDRGDGYTF
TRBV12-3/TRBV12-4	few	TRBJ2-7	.	TGTGCCAGCAGTGAGGGTCTTGGGGAGCAGTACTTC	CASSEGLGEQYF
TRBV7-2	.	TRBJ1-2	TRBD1	TGTGCCAGCAGCAACCTACAGGGGATCCGGGGCTACACCTTC	CASSNLQGIRGYTF
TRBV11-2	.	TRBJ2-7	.	TGTGCCAGCAGCTTAGGGGAAAGCGGCGAGCAGTACTTC	CASSLGESGEQYF
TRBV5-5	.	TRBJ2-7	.	TGTGCCAGCAGCTTGAACAGCTACGAGCAGTACTTC	CASSLNSYEQYF
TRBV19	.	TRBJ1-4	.	TGTGCCAGTAGGACGGGTGAAAAACTGTTTTTT	CASRTGEKLFF
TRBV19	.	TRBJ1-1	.	TGTGCCAGTAGTTCTTACAGGGCCCCTCGTCCCACTGAAGCTTTCTTT	CASSSYRAPRPTEAFF
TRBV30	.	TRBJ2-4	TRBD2	TGTGCCTGGGCTACTAGCGGCCTCAAAAACATTCAGTACTTC	CAWATSGLKNIQYF
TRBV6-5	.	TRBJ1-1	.	TGTGCCAGCAGTCCCTTCAGGGGATATTACACTGAAGCTTTCTTT	CASSPFRGYYTEAFF
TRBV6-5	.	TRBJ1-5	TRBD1	TGTGCCAGCAGACTGGACAGGGATCAGCCCCAGCATTTT	CASRLDRDQPQHF
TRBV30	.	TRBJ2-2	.	TGTGCCTGGAGGAGAGGGTACGCCGGGGAGCTGTTTTTT	CAWRRGYAGELFF
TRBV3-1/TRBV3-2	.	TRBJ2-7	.	TGTGCCAGCAGCCCTCAGCGGGCCAGCTCCTACGAGCAGTACTTC	CASSPQRASSYEQYF
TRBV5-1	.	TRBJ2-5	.	TGCGCCAGCAGCCAGGACAGCCCCCAAGAGACCCAGTACTTC	CASSQDSPQETQYF
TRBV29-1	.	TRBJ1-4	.	TGCAGCGGTGAAGTAAGCGGAAATGAAAAACTGTTTTTT	CSGEVSGNEKLFF
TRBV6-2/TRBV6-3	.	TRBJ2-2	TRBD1	TGTGCCAGCAGTTACTCGGACAGGTCGAAGGAGCTGTTTTTT	CASSYSDRSKELFF
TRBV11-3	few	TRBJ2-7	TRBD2	TGTGCCAGCAGCTTAGTAGCGGGGGAGCAGTACTTC	CASSLVAGEQYF
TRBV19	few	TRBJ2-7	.	TGTGCCAGTAGATCGTTCCGAGGAGAGCAGTACTTC	CASRSFRGEQYF
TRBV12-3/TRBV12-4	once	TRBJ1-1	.	TGTGCCAGCGGGGGGGTAACTGAAGCTTTCTTT	CASGGVTEAFF
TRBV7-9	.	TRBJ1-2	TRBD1	TGTGCCAGCAGCTTCAGGACAGGGCAGGGAGACTACACCTTC	CASSFRTGQGDYTF
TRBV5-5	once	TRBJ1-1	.	TGTGCTAGCAGCCATCCCGGAGGGCGAACTGAAGCTTTCTTT	CASSHPGGRTEAFF
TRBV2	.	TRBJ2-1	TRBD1	TGTGCCAGCAGTTCCGGGACAGGGACTTACAATGAGCAGTTCTTC	CASSSGTGTYNEQFF
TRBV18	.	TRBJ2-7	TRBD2	TGTGCCAGCTCACCGGGACTAGCGGTCTCCTACGAGCAGTACTTC	CASSPGLAVSYEQYF
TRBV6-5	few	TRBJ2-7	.	TGTGCCAGCAGGAGAAACAGGGATCCCTCCTACGAGCAGTACTTC	CASRRNRDPSYEQYF
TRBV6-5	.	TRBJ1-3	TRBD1	TGTGCCAGCAGTTCGGGACAGGGGCTTGCCATATATTTT	CASSSGQGLAIYF
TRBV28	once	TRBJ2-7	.	TGTGCCAGCAGCCCTACAGGATCCTCCTACGAGCAGTACTTC	CASSPTGSSYEQYF
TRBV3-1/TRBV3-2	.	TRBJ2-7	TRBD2	TGTGCCAGCAGCCAAAAACTAGCGGGAGTGGTCGAGCAGTACTTC	CASSQKLAGVVEQYF
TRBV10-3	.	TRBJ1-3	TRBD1	TGTGCCATCAGTGAACAGGGGGCGGGAAACACCATATATTTT	CAISEQGAGNTIYF
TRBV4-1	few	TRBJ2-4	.	TGCGCCAGCAGCCAAGAACACAGGGTCCCGAACATTCAGTACTTC	CASSQEHRVPNIQYF
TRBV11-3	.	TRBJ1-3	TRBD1	TGTGCCAGCAGCCTCGGACAGGGCTCTGGAAACACCATATATTTT	CASSLGQGSGNTIYF
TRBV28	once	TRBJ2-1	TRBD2	TGTGCCAGCAGTTTTAAGAGAGGAAACCCGATGCGTTCCGGGGGGGATAAGGAGCAGTTCTTC	CASSFKRGNPMRSGGDKEQFF